Below, 5 T cell receptor beta chains from the same sample are listed, as sequenced in a study of T cell responses to AZD1222 COVID-19 vaccine. Repertoires were generated with immunoSEQ multiplex PCR, while TCRdb's copy carries only in-frame clones and drops some. Of 100,000 or so clones in the sample, 90% to 95% are singletons; the top ten hold under 2.5%. Here the sequenced sample was peripheral blood, taken on day 0 of AZD1222 vaccination. The receptors originated from an adult in good health.

The chain has TRBV6-4 and TRBJ2-2; D remains unclear. Germline V gene data show CDR1 as MRHNA and CDR2 as SNTAGT. The V end was cut by 6 bases, the J end by 7 bases, with 12 bases between. The CDR3 totals 13 residues. The CDR3 coding sequence is TGTGCCAGCAGCCCCTCCGATTTCGGGGAGCTGTTTTTT. This gives the protein CASSPSDFGELFF.

The V gene is TRBV5-1, the J gene TRBJ1-2, with 8 bases fitting TRBD1. The CDR3 sequence is 13 residues long. V was pared by 4 bases and J by 5 bases, with 4 bases of the junction left unmatched. From germline, CDR1 is SGHRS and CDR2 YFSETQ. CDR3 sequence reads: CASSRGQGYGYTF. CDR3 coding DNA: TGCGCCAGCAGCCGAGGACAGGGTTATGGCTACACCTTC.

The chain has TRBV5-1 and TRBJ2-1; D tentatively fits TRBD1 or TRBD2 (6 bases each). The CDR3 loop spans 15 amino acids. Trimming took off 6 bases at V and 0 bases at J, with 13 bases between the two ends. The germline V gene has CDR1 SGHRS and CDR2 YFSETQ. The CDR3 spells CASMGGGGSYNEQFF. In DNA form, the CDR3 reads TGCGCCAGCATGGGAGGAGGGGGCTCCTACAATGAGCAGTTCTTC.

The table lists this clone with a count of one. The V and J genes are TRBV29-1 and TRBJ1-1; D unresolved. Trimming left V 1 base short and J 6 bases short, with 6 bases between. Germline V lookup: CDR1 SQVTM, CDR2 ANQGSEA. There are 11 residues in the CDR3. Written as DNA, the CDR3 is TGCAGCGTTGAAGTGGGTGCTGAAGCTTTCTTT. This encodes CSVEVGAEAFF.

This clone appeared a single time. The V call is TRBV24-1, the J call TRBJ2-1, with D maybe TRBD2 (6 bases). Per germline, CDR1 KGHDR and CDR2 SFDVKD. Trimming cost V 2 bases and J 4 bases, with 14 bases left between them. CDR3 length: 16 residues. CDR3 amino acids: CATSDSGSILYNEQFF. The CDR3 DNA reads TGTGCCACCAGTGATTCCGGGAGCATCCTTTACAATGAGCAGTTCTTC.